This T cell receptor beta chain was observed in a study of identical twins (dated by TCRdb to 2016 to 2017). About the full investigation: To test whether fetal clonotypes persist, this study deep-sequenced TCR alpha and beta repertoires from monozygotic twins, from unrelated adults of various ages, and from cord blood. To rule out contamination, the twin experiments were replicated at different times with different library preparation protocols.

The CDR3 spans 15 residues, from the cysteine through the phenylalanine. Only the CDR3 part of the read is kept: 45 bases, read in frame from the first base. V loses 1 base at its end and J loses 1 base; junction bases beyond the gene matches: 2. CDR1 and CDR2 were assigned from the germline V gene as WSHSY and SAAADI. The paper as a whole reports these results and caveats: Zero-insertion analyses could be partly confounded by invariant T cells such as MAIT and iNKT, though diverse VJ usage argued against such confounding for most clonotypes. Out-of-frame TCR alpha sharing in monozygotic twins was systematically underestimated by recombination models, whereas sharing between unrelated individuals was in agreement with the recombination models. A weaker excess of twin sharing was found in beta out-of-frame sequences because the signal-to-noise ratio was lowered by fewer shared sequences. Compared with coincidental sharing between unrelated individuals, out-of-frame TCR alpha sequences shared between twins showed an excess of sequences with low generation probability. Abundant cord blood beta clonotypes carried fewer insertions; young adult naive repertoires showed a weaker similar trend, while memory repertoires showed none. Because the same donors could not be followed over many years, the conclusions depended on cross-sectional statistical analysis.

Every donor in the study was a healthy Caucasian. Using Miltenyi CD45RO+ enrichment and human naive T-cell isolation kits, memory (CD45RO+) and naive T cells were isolated from PBMC. As to this clonotype: Its antigen has not been determined. No much larger clone is present one base from it, and per-base qualities are unavailable.

Library preparation was by 5' RACE. The sample was run on an Illumina HiSeq 2000. Template switching added a universal primer binding site, and the final cDNA carried a unique molecular identifier that allowed TCR cDNA molecules to be counted accurately. First-strand cDNA for TCR alpha and beta chains was synthesized from specific primers in the conserved constant-segment region. Each cDNA library was double barcoded, with a SMART-Mk sample barcode plus Illumina barcodes, to control for contamination. TruSeq adapter sequences, together with Illumina sample barcodes, were added in two successive PCR steps. The TCR alpha and beta cDNA libraries were sequenced on the Illumina HiSeq platform using custom primers. The authors' analysis ran thus. MiGEC processed the raw reads to extract unique molecular identifiers, while MiXCR was used to determine the CDR3 positions. Recombination models were inferred per individual with the repgenHMM and IGoR tools using an EM algorithm. Shared clonotypes were analyzed with the tcR package in R, and sharing was normalized by the product of cloneset sizes. Out-of-frame nonproductive sequences were analyzed to study raw recombination free of thymic and clonal selection effects. TCRdb reran the public reads through fastp at Q25 and MiXCR, keeping productive beta chains. Every CDR3 protein is listed once, alongside the most common genes and DNA of its rows. It is TCRdb's table, rather than the study itself, that gives the V and J calls and clone size. The sample table contains fewer than 250,000 distinct CDR3 sequences; only one count was recorded for over 8% of them. The ten largest account for about 5.2% of the sample.

The sequenced material came from memory (CD45RO+) T cells sorted from blood. Taken with the paper, the label for cell subset or site translates to: CD45RO+ enriched T cells. This sequence was found in a woman younger than 30 in good health. Rearrangement joined TRBV10-2 to TRBJ1-1, with TRBD1 matching 8 junction bases. The CDR3 here reads CASSEWTGRNTEAFF. The nucleotide sequence reads as follows: TGCGCCAGCAGTGAGTGGACAGGGAGGAACACTGAAGCTTTCTTT.